This TCR beta chain was retrieved from a study of identical twins. From the 5' RACE reads, TCRdb called clonotypes with MiXCR, one entry per CDR3 protein. Found here are roughly 480,000 distinct CDR3 sequences, 24% of them singletons; the top ten hold about 2.9%. The germline V gene has CDR1 SGHTS and CDR2 YDEGEE. With 3 bases clipped from V and 2 bases from J, the junction kept 4 bases outside the gene matches. This CDR3 comprises 15 residues. This clonotype came up a few times. The same data also contributed to another study, on T cells expressing NK-cell markers. From that report: It was sorted CD3+CD56+NKG2C+, CD3+CD56+NKG2C- and CD3+CD56-NKG2C+ T cells that supplied the TCR beta repertoires.

The receptor was derived from a woman under 30 in good health. The sequencing input was CD4+ T cells sorted from blood. The rearrangement links TRBV5-8 to TRBJ2-1; 8 positions agree with TRBD1. CDR3 nucleotides: TGTGCCAGCAGCTCGCAGGGGGCAGCCTACAATGAGCAGTTCTTC. Protein sequence: CASSSQGAAYNEQFF.